This record covers a single T cell receptor (beta chain). As handled by the study authors: The assay estimated nucleated cells by amplifying reference gene primers. Here immunoSEQ multiplex PCR was the method, and the copy in TCRdb shows in-frame clones only, minus some. That table gives V, J and clone size, and the DNA gave D and trimming. Of roughly 290,000 clones in the sample, 85% were seen once. The data stem from a study of blood T cell repertoires in COVID-19. Germline V gives CDR1 DFQATT, CDR2 SNEGSKA (reference sequence). Deletions cut 3 bases from V and 6 bases from J, with 12 bases between. The CDR3 contains 12 residues.

The clonotype originates from a woman aged 45-65 years with active or convalescent COVID-19. Sequencing used peripheral blood. V usage is TRBV20-1 and J usage is TRBJ2-7; a possible D gene is TRBD2 (6 bases). The CDR3 loop reads CSASGRGGEQYF. The DNA of the CDR3 is TGCAGTGCTAGTGGAAGGGGAGGCGAGCAGTACTTC.